The clone carrying this T cell receptor beta chain was observed a handful of times. Its antigen remains unidentified. This sample is drawn from a study of T-cell reconstitution after alpha-beta-depleted transplantation in children. Study-wide results and limits: A year post-transplant, T-cell counts and diversity derived mostly from newly produced T cells.

Unique molecular identifiers were incorporated into the prepared TCRbeta library. TCRdb ran MiXCR on the PCR reads and lists one entry per CDR3 protein. The sample contains 540,000 or so distinct CDR3 sequences, 20% to 25% of which appear only once. Germline CDR1 reads SQVTM; CDR2 reads ANQGSEA. The CDR3 consists of 14 residues. Trimming left V 4 bases short and J 6 bases short, with 18 bases between. The sequence was obtained from a boy under two years old who had a stem cell transplant for acute myeloid leukemia, so the T cells may come from the graft donor. V usage is TRBV29-1 and J usage is TRBJ1-1, with TRBD1 as a possible D gene (6 bases). The sequenced sample was PBMCs, mostly from graft donor cells, obtained 360 days after TCRalphabeta/CD19-depleted stem cell transplant. Here the CDR3 reads CSVAMGGGDAEAFF. DNA of the CDR3: TGCAGCGTTGCCATGGGGGGCGGGGACGCTGAAGCTTTCTTT.